Below, 30 T cell receptor beta chains from the same sample are listed, as sequenced in a study of blood T cell repertoires in COVID-19. Generated by immunoSEQ multiplex PCR, the TCRdb table keeps only in-frame clones and is missing some. The repertoire includes 250,000 to 350,000 clones, roughly 89% of them detected once, and about 0.8% sits in the top ten. Sequencing was done on a sample of peripheral blood. These receptors all stem from a man aged 30 to 45 with acute or convalescent COVID-19.

The rearrangement joins TRBV9 to TRBJ1-2; no reliable D call. Trimming took off 1 base at V and 8 bases at J, with 15 bases between the two ends. Germline V lookup: CDR1 SGDLS, CDR2 YYNGEE. This CDR3 contains 14 residues. The CDR3 DNA reads as TGTGCCAGCAGCGTAAAGGGCGAGGGAATCGGCTACACCTTC. Residues: CASSVKGEGIGYTF.

This clone appeared a few times. The J gene is TRBJ1-4, the V gene TRBV4-1; TRBD1 might be the D (5 bases). The V gene lost 1 base and the J gene lost 4 bases, with 10 bases spanning the gap. The CDR3 has 15 amino acids. CDR1 and CDR2 (germline): MGHRA, YSYEKL. CDR3 bases: TGCGCCAGCAGCCAAGGCATCAGGGTTAATGAAAAACTGTTTTTT. Its translation: CASSQGIRVNEKLFF.

The genes are TRBV3-1 (or the pseudogene TRBV3-2) and TRBJ2-7; D is possibly TRBD2 (6 bases). Trimming removed 6 bases at V and 0 bases at J, with 12 bases between. The CDR3 consists of 14 residues. In germline, CDR1 is LGHDT, CDR2 YNNKEL (reference sequence). Here the CDR3 DNA reads TGTGCCAGCAGACCCGGACTAAGCTCCTACGAGCAGTACTTC. It yields the protein CASRPGLSSYEQYF.

V and J are TRBV5-1 and TRBJ2-2, with D possibly TRBD1 on 6 matching bases. The CDR3 contains 16 residues. Trimming shortened V by 4 bases and J by 0 bases, and 13 bases separated the two germline ends. Germline-derived CDR1 and CDR2 are SGHRS and YFSETQ. CDR3 DNA: TGCGCCAGCAGCATACTACAGGGATCGAACACCGGGGAGCTGTTTTTT. Its protein product is CASSILQGSNTGELFF. The full variable domain, with the rest looked up from reference TRBV5-1 and TRBJ2-2, is KAGVTQTPRYLIKTRGQQVTLSCSPISGHRSVSWYQQTPGQGLQFLFEYFSETQRNKGNFPGRFSGRQFSNSRSEMNVSTLELGDSALYLCASSILQGSNTGELFFGEGSRLTVL.

This clone was seen only once. The V gene is TRBV7-2, the J gene TRBJ2-1; D not certain. The V end lost 4 bases, the J end lost 6 bases, and 7 bases lay between the germline ends. Germline assignment: CDR1 SGHTA and CDR2 FQGNSA. The CDR3 has 12 residues. CDR3 DNA: TGTGCCAGCAGCTCCCTTCGCAATGAGCAGTTCTTC. Protein: CASSSLRNEQFF.

The rearrangement uses TRBV5-1 and TRBJ2-1, with 7 bases identical to TRBD2. This CDR3 region has 16 residues. The V and J ends lost 4 bases and 3 bases, in that order; junction bases with no gene match: 10. The V gene's germline CDR1 is SGHRS and CDR2 YFSETQ. The CDR3 DNA is TGCGCCAGCAGCCCGCAAGCGGGAACCTTCTACAATGAGCAGTTCTTC. Protein: CASSPQAGTFYNEQFF.

The V gene is TRBV28, the J gene TRBJ1-6; 12 bases line up with TRBD1. V gave up 2 bases and J gave up 14 bases; unmatched junction bases: 7. Germline-derived CDR1 and CDR2 are MDHEN and SYDVKM. The CDR3 runs 15 residues. CDR3 DNA: TGTGCCAGCAGTTTAAGCCCCGGGACAGGGGGCTCCCTCCACTTT. The encoded protein is CASSLSPGTGGSLHF.

The CDR3 DNA follows: TGCAGCGTTGAAGGAGTGCAAGATACGCAGTATTTT. It is translated as CSVEGVQDTQYF. The chain links TRBV29-1 to TRBJ2-3; D gene unclear. CDR1 is SQVTM and CDR2 is ANQGSEA in the germline V gene. The length of the CDR3 is 12 residues. Trimming pared 1 base from V and 5 bases from J, leaving 7 bases between.

V and J are TRBV5-4 and TRBJ1-2; no clear D gene. Germline lookup yields CDR1 SGHNT and CDR2 YYREEE (reference sequence). This CDR3 has 13 amino acids. Trimming shortened V by 0 bases and J by 13 bases, and 16 bases separated the two germline ends. This CDR3 reads CASSLVGAAASTF. The CDR3 DNA reads as TGTGCCAGCAGCTTGGTAGGAGCCGCGGCTAGCACCTTC.

The chain joins TRBV9 to TRBJ1-3; no reliable D call. The CDR3 has 15 residues. V was shortened by 3 bases and J by 0 bases, with 10 bases between the two germline ends. Germline loops: CDR1 SGDLS, CDR2 YYNGEE. CDR3 in DNA: TGTGCCAGCAGCGCGAGCTCGGGCTCTGGAAACACCATATATTTT. Protein: CASSASSGSGNTIYF.

The chain recombines TRBV28 with TRBJ1-1, with 8 bases identical to TRBD1. CDR3 length equals 16 residues. Germline-derived CDR1 and CDR2 are MDHEN and SYDVKM. V lost 6 bases and J lost 7; bases outside the gene matches: 16. CDR3 bases: TGTGCCAGCAGCCCCCCCCAAGGAGGTGGGACAGGTGAAGCTTTCTTT. This sequence encodes CASSPPQGGGTGEAFF.

The chain combines TRBV5-4 with TRBJ1-3; the D is unclear. CDR3 length equals 15 residues. Germline V lookup: CDR1 SGHNT, CDR2 YYREEE (reference sequence). Trimming stripped 1 base from V and 8 bases from J, with 16 bases between. CDR3 bases: TGTGCCAGCAGCTTGTCCCTCCACGCGAAAGACACCATATATTTT. It codes for CASSLSLHAKDTIYF.

This chain connects TRBV5-4 to TRBJ2-3, with 10 positions matching TRBD2. Trimming took 2 bases from V and 7 from J; bases not matched to a gene: 4. CDR3 length: 14 residues. Germline-derived CDR1 and CDR2 are SGHNT and YYREEE (reference sequence). CDR3 DNA sequence: TGTGCCAGCAGCTTAGCGGGGGGGCCACATACGCAGTATTTT. This codes for CASSLAGGPHTQYF.

The rearrangement links TRBV5-3 to TRBJ2-7, with D possibly TRBD2 on 7 matching bases. TRBV5-3 is known as an ORF, though its function is uncertain. V lost 4 bases and J 2 bases, leaving 19 bases between the germline ends. The CDR3 loop spans 16 amino acids. Here the CDR3 DNA reads TGTGCCAGAAGCCCCAGAAGGGAGGGGACAACCTACGAGCAGTACTTC. Encoded protein: CARSPRREGTTYEQYF.

This sequence joins TRBV7-6 and TRBJ2-7; 9 bases map to TRBD2. Germline V lookup: CDR1 SGHVS, CDR2 FNYEAQ. V was clipped by 1 base and J by 0 bases; unmatched bases: 4. This CDR3 is 16 amino acids long. CDR3: CASSLGLAGTSYEQYF. The DNA for the CDR3 is TGTGCCAGCAGCTTAGGGCTAGCGGGGACCTCCTACGAGCAGTACTTC.

V gene TRBV5-1 combines with J gene TRBJ2-1, with 7 bases lining up with TRBD1. V lost 3 bases and J lost 0; bases outside the gene matches: 3. The CDR3 consists of 15 residues. Germline CDR1 and CDR2: SGHRS and YFSETQ. Here the CDR3 reads CASSWDSSSYNEQFF. CDR3 in DNA: TGCGCCAGCAGCTGGGACAGTAGCTCCTACAATGAGCAGTTCTTC. The complete variable domain, with remaining parts taken from reference TRBV5-1 and TRBJ2-1, reads KAGVTQTPRYLIKTRGQQVTLSCSPISGHRSVSWYQQTPGQGLQFLFEYFSETQRNKGNFPGRFSGRQFSNSRSEMNVSTLELGDSALYLCASSWDSSSYNEQFFGPGTRLTVL.

The chain employs TRBV3-1 (or the pseudogene TRBV3-2) and TRBJ2-3, with D possibly matching TRBD2 (6 bases). The length of the CDR3 is 16 residues. Germline V gene lookup returns CDR1 LGHDT and CDR2 YNNKEL (reference sequence). Trimming left V 4 bases short and J 2 bases short, with 16 bases between. CDR3 sequence reads: CASSRGLSGNTDTQYF. The CDR3 nucleotides are TGTGCCAGCAGCCGAGGACTTAGCGGAAACACAGATACGCAGTATTTT.

V usage is TRBV30 and J usage is TRBJ1-2; D gene unclear. Trimming left V 2 bases short and J 4 bases short, with 14 bases between. Per the germline V gene, CDR1 is GTSNPN and CDR2 is SVGIG (reference sequence). CDR3 size: 14 residues. The CDR3 loop is CAWSRSGGLYGYTF. The DNA for the CDR3 is TGTGCCTGGAGTCGGAGCGGCGGCCTCTATGGCTACACCTTC.

The table lists this clone with a count of one. The V call is TRBV6-5, the J call TRBJ1-2; D may be TRBD1 (5 bases). Germline V gene sequence: CDR1 MNHEY, CDR2 SVGAGI. The CDR3 consists of 15 residues. V was trimmed by 5 bases and J by 12 bases, leaving 25 bases between them. CDR3 in amino acids: CASSQTAGLLVWDTF. The CDR3 DNA reads as TGTGCCAGCAGTCAAACCGCGGGACTTCTCGTCTGGGACACCTTC.

The gene calls are TRBV6-1 and TRBJ1-2; D is perhaps TRBD1 (5 bases). The germline V and J ends were trimmed by 1 base and 7 bases, with 13 bases remaining between them. The CDR3 length is 14 residues. The germline V gene encodes CDR1 MNHNS and CDR2 SASEGT. As DNA, the CDR3 is TGTGCCAGCAGTGAAGGGTCGGTTAGGGGTGGCTACACCTTC. Translated, it gives CASSEGSVRGGYTF.

V and J are TRBV19 and TRBJ1-2; 8 nucleotides align to TRBD1. The CDR3 sequence is 20 residues long. Germline V CDR1 and CDR2: LNHDA, SQIVND (reference sequence). J lost 4 bases, V lost 7 bases, and 26 bases had no gene match. The CDR3 coding sequence is TGTGCCAGTATCTACTCACCGAGCCTGCGGGGGGGGGACAGGATCTATGGCTACACCTTC. Translated, it gives CASIYSPSLRGGDRIYGYTF.

The CDR3 here is CAISSGQGASEQYF. The CDR3 coding sequence is TGTGCCATCAGTTCGGGACAGGGGGCGTCCGAGCAGTACTTC. V usage is TRBV10-3 and J usage is TRBJ2-7, with 12 bases fitting TRBD1. After removal of 5 bases from V and 6 bases from J, the junction contained 5 bases not matched to a gene. Germline lookup yields CDR1 ENHRY and CDR2 SYGVKD. The CDR3 has 14 amino acids.

The chain carries TRBV7-9 and TRBJ1-1; 7 positions agree with TRBD1. The CDR3 extends over 15 amino acids. The trim removed 1 base at V and 5 bases at J, leaving 7 bases unmatched. In germline, CDR1 is SEHNR, CDR2 FQNEAQ (reference sequence). CDR3 protein: CASSLVGAGGTEAFF. CDR3 nucleotide sequence: TGTGCCAGCAGCTTAGTAGGGGCAGGGGGGACTGAAGCTTTCTTT.

The J gene is TRBJ2-3, the V gene TRBV18, with D perhaps matching TRBD2 (5 bases). This CDR3 region has 16 residues. Trimming removed 2 bases at V and 0 bases at J, with 12 bases between. The germline V gene encodes CDR1 KGHSH and CDR2 LQKENI. As DNA, the CDR3 is TGTGCCAGCTCACCAGAGGGATCACGTAGCACAGATACGCAGTATTTT. Encoded protein: CASSPEGSRSTDTQYF.

The chain uses TRBV10-3 and TRBJ2-5, with D maybe TRBD2 (6 bases). The CDR3 extends over 13 amino acids. The V gene lost 7 bases and the J gene lost 5 bases, with 14 bases spanning the gap. Germline V gene sequence: CDR1 ENHRY, CDR2 SYGVKD. The CDR3 sequence: CAIMPGDRETQYF. The CDR3 DNA follows: TGTGCCATCATGCCGGGGGACCGGGAGACCCAGTACTTC.

V usage is TRBV6-5 and J usage is TRBJ2-1; 8 bases agree with TRBD1. CDR1 is MNHEY and CDR2 is SVGAGI in the germline V gene. This CDR3 contains 15 residues. Trimming removed 6 bases from V and 6 bases from J; junction bases left unmatched: 10. The CDR3 here is CASRLGQGWANEQFF. CDR3 sequence (DNA): TGTGCCAGCAGACTAGGACAGGGCTGGGCCAATGAGCAGTTCTTC.

Comments on this clone: Different DNA sequences within this sample yield the same CDR3. The chain recombines TRBV30 with TRBJ1-5; maybe TRBD1 (6 bases). Germline CDR1 and CDR2: GTSNPN and SVGIG (reference sequence). The CDR3 length is 14 residues. Trimming removed 0 bases from V and 2 bases from J, with 8 bases in between. The CDR3 sequence is CAWSVSGGNQPQHF. Written as DNA, the CDR3 is TGTGCCTGGAGTGTCTCAGGGGGCAATCAGCCCCAGCATTTT.

This clone was detected only a few times. The rearrangement uses TRBV6-5 and TRBJ1-6; TRBD1 matches 11 bases. CDR3 size: 15 residues. Germline loops: CDR1 MNHEY, CDR2 SVGAGI. The trim removed 11 bases at V and 9 bases at J, leaving 12 bases unmatched. The CDR3 bases are TGTGCCGTTTCTTTGACGGGGACAGGGGGTTCACCCCTCCACTTT. It specifies CAVSLTGTGGSPLHF.

This clone has just a few counts. This chain uses TRBV7-9 with TRBJ2-7; TRBD2 agrees at 10 bases. This CDR3 contains 16 residues. Germline CDR1 reads SEHNR; CDR2 reads FQNEAQ (reference sequence). V was pared by 1 base and J by 0 bases, with 3 bases of the junction left unmatched. CDR3 loop: CASSLVASGSSYEQYF. The CDR3 nucleotides are TGTGCCAGCAGCTTAGTGGCTAGCGGGAGCTCCTACGAGCAGTACTTC.

V gene TRBV13 combines with J gene TRBJ1-2; D gene unclear. Germline V lookup: CDR1 PRHDT, CDR2 FYEKMQ (reference sequence). With 2 bases removed from V and 2 bases from J, the gap between germline ends came to 12 bases. The CDR3 length is 15 residues. The CDR3 here is CASSLRTDLNYGYTF. CDR3 in DNA: TGTGCCAGCAGCTTAAGGACTGACTTAAACTATGGCTACACCTTC.